In this sample, the clone carrying this TCR beta chain turned up many times. This sample was included in a study of T cells after yellow fever vaccination. Study at large: With SMART-Seq v4 Ultra Low Input, the fractions containing low cell numbers were prepared.

The authors made TCR cDNA by 5'RACE template switching, adding a universal primer site and UMIs. MiXCR, applied by TCRdb to the 5' RACE reads, yields one record per CDR3 protein. Of 110,000 or so distinct CDR3 sequences in the sample, about 6.8% are singletons; the top ten hold over 2.5%. Germline CDR1 and CDR2: MNHEY and SMNVEV (reference sequence). Trimming removed 2 bases from V and 10 bases from J; junction bases left unmatched: 3. This CDR3 region has 14 residues. This TCR was sampled from a man between 18 and 35 years old who received the YFV17D yellow fever vaccine. The sample was CD4+ T cells sorted from PBMCs, taken about 49 days after the first yellow fever vaccination. This chain connects TRBV27 to TRBJ2-1; 12 bases fit TRBD2. The CDR3 DNA sequence: TGTGCCAGCAGTTTAATGACTAGCGGGGGCGAGCAGTTCTTC. Translation gives CASSLMTSGGEQFF.